The rows below give T cell receptor beta chains drawn from one sample of a study of T cells in Graves' hyperthyroidism and ophthalmopathy. TCRdb reprocessed the multiplex PCR reads with MiXCR, giving one entry per CDR3 protein. The data show about 500,000 distinct CDR3 sequences, around 15% seen once. The specimen was blood. Every receptor here comes from a woman aged 25 to 39 with Graves' ophthalmopathy. Each CDR3 is given with its conserved first and last residue. The order of the fields is D gene, V gene, clone size, J gene, CDR3 length, CDR3 protein, CDR3 DNA. The D gene is left open where the match is weak. Not every row has a clone size; where given, it reads once, few, many or a size class.

-,TRBV7-6,many,TRBJ2-3,17,CASSLGSLAASTDTQYF,TGTGCCAGCAGCTTAGGCTCTTTGGCGGCTAGCACAGATACGCAGTATTTT
TRBD2,TRBV28,many,TRBJ2-1,15,CASSLSQRGNNEQFF,TGTGCCAGCAGCCTATCTCAGCGGGGTAACAATGAGCAGTTCTTC
-,TRBV9,-,TRBJ1-5,16,CASSAGGPLSNQPQHF,TGTGCCAGCAGCGCGGGGGGACCGCTAAGCAATCAGCCCCAGCATTTT
-,TRBV4-3,few,TRBJ2-4,15,CASSQDGGTKNIQYF,TGCGCCAGCAGCCAAGATGGGGGGACCAAAAACATTCAGTACTTC
TRBD2,TRBV5-4,many,TRBJ2-7,15,CASSPAGLSSYEQYF,TGTGCCAGCAGCCCCGCGGGACTAAGCTCCTACGAGCAGTACTTC
TRBD2,TRBV20-1,many,TRBJ2-2,14,CSAVTSGNTGELFF,TGCAGTGCGGTGACTAGCGGGAACACCGGGGAGCTGTTTTTT
-,TRBV6-1,many,TRBJ2-3,14,CASSKVDLTDTQYF,TGTGCCAGCAGCAAGGTTGATCTTACGGATACGCAGTATTTT
-,TRBV3-1,-,TRBJ2-3,13,CASQGGFTDTQYF,TGTGCCAGCCAAGGGGGATTCACAGATACGCAGTATTTT
TRBD2,TRBV7-3,many,TRBJ2-3,15,CASSWPGLDTDTQYF,TGTGCCAGCAGCTGGCCGGGACTAGACACAGATACGCAGTATTTT
-,TRBV27,few,TRBJ1-1,13,CASRGSTNTEAFF,TGTGCCAGCAGGGGCAGCACGAACACTGAAGCTTTCTTT
TRBD2,TRBV6-5,-,TRBJ2-1,14,CASREGLAGNEQFF,TGTGCCAGCAGAGAGGGACTAGCGGGAAATGAGCAGTTCTTC
-,TRBV6-5,-,TRBJ2-2,14,CASSSGGGSGELFF,TGTGCCAGCAGTTCCGGAGGGGGCTCGGGGGAGCTGTTTTTT
-,TRBV28,many,TRBJ1-4,14,CASRKGGPNEKLFF,TGTGCCAGCAGAAAGGGAGGCCCTAATGAAAAACTGTTTTTT
TRBD1,TRBV18,-,TRBJ2-2,16,CASSPPSGQVTGELFF,TGTGCCAGCTCACCCCCATCGGGACAGGTCACCGGGGAGCTGTTTTTT
-,TRBV11-1,once,TRBJ2-6,18,CASSLGSRRSSGANVLTF,TGTGCCAGCAGCTTAGGTTCTAGAAGGAGCTCTGGGGCCAACGTCCTGACTTTC
-,TRBV18,-,TRBJ1-3,19,CASSPQGHLTPLSGNTIYF,TGTGCCAGCTCACCACAGGGACACCTAACCCCCCTCTCTGGAAACACCATATATTTT
TRBD2,TRBV12-3/TRBV12-4,many,TRBJ2-5,16,CASSLSLAGDFETQYF,TGTGCCAGCAGTTTGAGTCTAGCGGGAGATTTCGAGACCCAGTACTTC
-,TRBV27,many,TRBJ1-1,14,CASSLGGTTTEAFF,TGTGCCAGCAGTTTGGGGGGGACTACCACTGAAGCTTTCTTT
TRBD2,TRBV19,-,TRBJ2-2,16,CASSIVSGVNTGELFF,TGTGCCAGTAGTATTGTTAGCGGGGTTAACACCGGGGAGCTGTTTTTT
TRBD1,TRBV7-3,-,TRBJ1-5,14,CASSHRDRVQPQHF,TGTGCCAGCAGCCATCGGGACAGGGTCCAGCCCCAGCATTTT
TRBD1,TRBV20-1,many,TRBJ2-1,13,CSATQGASNEQFF,TGCAGTGCAACACAGGGGGCATCCAATGAGCAGTTCTTC
TRBD1,TRBV6-6,many,TRBJ2-7,18,CASSYSSETGEVLPEQYF,TGTGCCAGCAGTTACTCAAGTGAGACAGGGGAGGTCCTCCCCGAGCAGTACTTC
-,TRBV11-2,many,TRBJ2-3,15,CASSLEQGDTDTQYF,TGTGCCAGCAGCTTAGAACAGGGTGACACAGATACGCAGTATTTT
TRBD2,TRBV5-1,few,TRBJ2-7,15,CASSSGGLTIYEQYF,TGCGCCAGCAGCAGCGGGGGCCTGACGATCTACGAGCAGTACTTC
TRBD2,TRBV6-5,many,TRBJ2-3,15,CASSYGAGVADTQYF,TGTGCCAGCAGTTACGGGGCGGGAGTGGCAGATACGCAGTATTTT
-,TRBV28,-,TRBJ1-3,13,CASSSQGGNTIYF,TGTGCCAGCAGTTCGCAGGGGGGAAACACCATATATTTT
-,TRBV13,-,TRBJ1-2,15,CASRPSDSLFYGYTF,TGTGCCAGCAGACCATCGGACAGCCTCTTCTATGGCTACACCTTC
TRBD1,TRBV10-1,few,TRBJ1-6,15,CASSESGTGNSPLHF,TGCGCCAGCAGTGAATCCGGGACAGGGAATTCACCCCTCCACTTT
-,TRBV3-1,many,TRBJ2-3,13,CASSQEGADTQYF,TGTGCCAGCAGCCAAGAGGGGGCGGATACGCAGTATTTT
TRBD1,TRBV28,-,TRBJ2-4,18,CASSSGQEGEWAKNIQYF,TGTGCCAGCAGTTCGGGACAGGAAGGTGAATGGGCCAAAAACATTCAGTACTTC
-,TRBV29-1,many,TRBJ2-1,14,CSSLGQGTYNEQFF,TGCAGCTCTCTGGGGCAGGGGACCTACAATGAGCAGTTCTTC
-,TRBV6-2/TRBV6-3,few,TRBJ2-7,11,CASSGLLRQYF,TGTGCCAGCAGCGGACTCTTGCGACAGTACTTC
TRBD1,TRBV7-3,-,TRBJ2-5,15,CASSSLGTVQETQYF,TGTGCCAGCAGCTCACTAGGGACAGTCCAAGAGACCCAGTACTTC
-,TRBV2,-,TRBJ2-6,16,CASSEMGDAGANVLTF,TGTGCCAGCAGTGAAATGGGGGACGCTGGGGCCAACGTCCTGACTTTC
-,TRBV28,many,TRBJ2-7,13,CASSSYTTYEQYF,TGTGCCAGCAGTTCCTACACCACCTACGAGCAGTACTTC
-,TRBV2,-,TRBJ2-5,13,CASSENAGETQYF,TGTGCCAGCAGTGAAAACGCTGGGGAGACCCAGTACTTC
-,TRBV6-1,many,TRBJ2-7,14,CASQEQGFLVEQYF,TGTGCCAGCCAGGAGCAAGGGTTTTTAGTCGAGCAGTACTTC
TRBD2,TRBV5-1,many,TRBJ2-7,15,CASSSSTSDLYEQYF,TGCGCCAGCAGCTCCTCGACTAGCGACCTCTACGAGCAGTACTTC
TRBD1,TRBV19,-,TRBJ2-7,14,CASSSDRAAYEQYF,TGTGCCAGTAGTTCTGACAGGGCTGCCTACGAGCAGTACTTC
TRBD2,TRBV3-1,-,TRBJ2-7,15,CASSPGLAQLYEQYF,TGTGCCAGCAGCCCCGGACTAGCTCAGTTATACGAGCAGTACTTC
-,TRBV25-1,few,TRBJ2-1,15,CASTPEDSSYNEQFF,TGTGCCAGCACACCGGAGGACAGCTCCTACAATGAGCAGTTCTTC